The next 13 T cell receptor beta chains were all read from a single sample in a study of glioma-infiltrating T cells after dendritic cell vaccination. TCRdb's table, derived via immunoSEQ multiplex PCR, lists solely in-frame clones and lacks some. The sample gives tens of thousands of clones, around 79% of which show up once; around 2.3% is in the top ten. Source: blood, taken before dendritic cell vaccination. The source of these receptors is a human donor with glioblastoma.

The CDR3 coding sequence is TGTGCCAGCAGCGCGCCGGGACAGGGGAACACTGAAGCTTTCTTT. Translation gives CASSAPGQGNTEAFF. This chain uses TRBV27 with TRBJ1-1, with TRBD1 identical over 9 bases. This CDR3 has 15 amino acids. The J segment lost 1 base and the V segment lost 6 bases, leaving 6 bases of the junction unmatched. From germline, CDR1 is MNHEY and CDR2 SMNVEV (reference sequence).

This rearrangement joins TRBV25-1 to TRBJ1-1, with 9 bases that match TRBD1. Looked up from germline, CDR1 is MGHDK and CDR2 is SYGVNS. Trimming cost V 2 bases and J 2 bases; bases outside gene matches: 3. The CDR3 extends over 15 amino acids. The CDR3 DNA is TGTGCCAGCAGTGAACCGGGACAGGGTAACACTGAAGCTTTCTTT. Its protein product is CASSEPGQGNTEAFF.

This clone was seen a handful of times. V usage is TRBV2 and J usage is TRBJ2-1, with 11 bases identical to TRBD2. Germline assignment: CDR1 SNHLY and CDR2 FYNNEI. The CDR3 has 15 residues. The ends lost 6 bases at V and 6 bases at J; junction bases unmatched: 7. CDR3 amino acids: CASRVAGGPGNEQFF. In nucleotides, the CDR3 is TGTGCCAGCAGAGTAGCGGGGGGGCCCGGCAATGAGCAGTTCTTC.

The chain combines TRBV7-9 with TRBJ2-5; TRBD1 matches 8 bases. Germline V gives CDR1 SEHNR, CDR2 FQNEAQ (reference sequence). This CDR3 spans 13 amino acids. V trimming: 11 bases; J trimming: 1 base; junction bases outside the gene matches: 6. The CDR3 nucleotides are TGTGCCGGACAGGGCGTGAGCCAAGAGACCCAGTACTTC. Its protein product is CAGQGVSQETQYF.

The chain couples TRBV5-6 to TRBJ2-7; D not resolved. The CDR3 loop spans 14 amino acids. Germline V CDR1 and CDR2: SGHDT, YYEEEE. V shed 3 bases and J shed 3 bases, with 13 bases lying between them. The CDR3 sequence is CASSSRGEDYEQYF. CDR3 sequence (DNA): TGTGCCAGCAGCTCGCGTGGAGAGGACTACGAGCAGTACTTC.

The rearrangement links TRBV7-2 to TRBJ2-1, with 10 bases identical to TRBD2. Germline assignment: CDR1 SGHTA and CDR2 FQGNSA. The CDR3 has 15 residues. With 5 bases clipped from V and 4 bases from J, the junction kept 5 bases outside the gene matches. The CDR3 bases are TGTGCCAGCAGCCCCCGGACTAGCGGTTACAATGAGCAGTTCTTC. Translated, it gives CASSPRTSGYNEQFF.

The gene calls are TRBV18 and TRBJ1-5; 9 bases are shared with TRBD1. Germline CDR1 KGHSH, CDR2 LQKENI. V lost 6 bases and J lost 3; bases outside the gene matches: 9. The CDR3 is 16 residues long. This CDR3 reads CASSPLGTGNNQPQHF. DNA of the CDR3: TGTGCCAGCTCGCCTCTCGGGACAGGGAACAATCAGCCCCAGCATTTT. The whole variable domain, remainder taken from reference TRBV18 and TRBJ1-5, is NAGVMQNPRHLVRRRGQEARLRCSPMKGHSHVYWYRQLPEEGLKFMVYLQKENIIDESGMPKERFSAEFPKEGPSILRIQQVVRGDSAAYFCASSPLGTGNNQPQHFGDGTRLSIL.

The V and J genes are TRBV4-1 and TRBJ2-1; 11 positions match TRBD1. The germline gives CDR1 MGHRA, CDR2 YSYEKL. The CDR3 contains 15 residues. J was trimmed by 7 bases and V by 4 bases; bases with no gene match: 6. The CDR3 reads CASSPSDRGRNEQFF. The CDR3 bases are TGCGCCAGCAGCCCATCGGACAGGGGGCGGAATGAGCAGTTCTTC.

The chain carries TRBV11-2 and TRBJ2-7, with TRBD1 matching 7 bases. The germline V gene has CDR1 SGHAT and CDR2 FQNNGV. The CDR3 loop spans 18 amino acids. V shed 0 bases and J 4 bases; nucleotides not matched to a gene: 15. CDR3 nucleotides: TGTGCCAGCAGCTTAGACCACCGGTCAGGGGGTTTGGATTACGAGCAGTACTTC. This encodes CASSLDHRSGGLDYEQYF.

The chain recombines TRBV5-1 with TRBJ2-5, with D maybe TRBD2 (6 bases). V lost 5 bases to trimming and J lost 4 bases, with 6 bases between them. Germline V gene lookup returns CDR1 SGHRS and CDR2 YFSETQ. This CDR3 comprises 11 residues. CDR3 amino acids: CASRGGETQYF. CDR3 in DNA: TGCGCCAGCAGGGGGGGAGAGACCCAGTACTTC.

The chain has TRBV5-1 and TRBJ1-2; D is possibly TRBD1 (5 bases). This CDR3 comprises 15 residues. Per germline, CDR1 SGHRS and CDR2 YFSETQ. Trimming took 4 bases from V and 2 from J, leaving 15 bases between them. CDR3 protein: CASSTGGVGNYGYTF. The CDR3 region has the DNA TGCGCCAGCAGCACGGGGGGGGTTGGCAACTATGGCTACACCTTC.

The J gene is TRBJ2-5, the V gene TRBV5-4; 10 bases line up with TRBD2. Germline values: CDR1 SGHNT, CDR2 YYREEE (reference sequence). The CDR3 sequence is 15 residues long. Trimming removed 0 bases from V and 4 bases from J; junction bases left unmatched: 3. The CDR3 protein is CASSLELAGRETQYF. CDR3 nucleotide sequence: TGTGCCAGCAGCTTGGAACTAGCGGGACGAGAGACCCAGTACTTC.

V is TRBV18 and J is TRBJ2-4, with 10 bases matching TRBD1. This CDR3 has 17 amino acids. Germline CDR1 is KGHSH and CDR2 is LQKENI. V lost 1 base and J lost 0; bases outside the gene matches: 3. The CDR3 sequence is CASSPQGQGIAKNIQYF. The CDR3 region has the DNA TGTGCCAGCTCACCACAGGGACAGGGGATAGCCAAAAACATTCAGTACTTC.